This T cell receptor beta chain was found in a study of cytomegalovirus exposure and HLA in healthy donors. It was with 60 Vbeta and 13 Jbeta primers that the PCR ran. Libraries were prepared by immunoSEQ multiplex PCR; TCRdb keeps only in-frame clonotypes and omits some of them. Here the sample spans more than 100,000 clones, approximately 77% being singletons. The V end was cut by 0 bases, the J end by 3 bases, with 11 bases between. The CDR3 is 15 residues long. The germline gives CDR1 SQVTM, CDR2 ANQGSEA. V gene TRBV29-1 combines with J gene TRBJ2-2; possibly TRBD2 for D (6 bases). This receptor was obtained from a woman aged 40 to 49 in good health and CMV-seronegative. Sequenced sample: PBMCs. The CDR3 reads CSVEDRPGDTGELFF. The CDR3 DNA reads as TGCAGCGTTGAAGACAGGCCGGGAGACACCGGGGAGCTGTTTTTT.